What follows are 5 T cell receptor beta chains derived from one specimen sequenced in a study of CD8 T cells in Susac syndrome. RNA in amounts of 0.5 to 1 ug was reverse transcribed with random hexamers. TCRdb passed the immunoSEQ multiplex PCR reads through MiXCR, listing each CDR3 protein once. The sample consists of approximately 270,000 distinct CDR3 sequences, around 95% of them appearing once. The specimen was CD4+ T cells from PBMCs. Every receptor here comes from a human donor with multiple sclerosis.

The rearrangement uses TRBV29-1 and TRBJ1-1; D gene ambiguous. The CDR3 runs 14 residues. Germline V gene data show CDR1 as SQVTM and CDR2 as ANQGSEA. V gave up 1 base and J gave up 0 bases, with 9 bases separating them. The CDR3 sequence is CSVEGVFMNTEAFF. The CDR3 region has the DNA TGCAGCGTTGAAGGAGTCTTCATGAACACTGAAGCTTTCTTT.

The chain combines TRBV2 with TRBJ2-5, with 7 bases identical to TRBD1. The CDR3 sequence is 13 residues long. Germline trimming cut 6 bases from V and 4 bases from J; bases unmatched to any gene: 5. From germline, CDR1 is SNHLY and CDR2 FYNNEI. In nucleotides, the CDR3 is TGTGCCAGCAGATTGACAGGGAGAGAGACCCAGTACTTC. This codes for CASRLTGRETQYF.

The chain has TRBV19 and TRBJ1-1; D call uncertain. The CDR3 sequence is 13 residues long. CDR1 and CDR2 from the germline V gene are LNHDA and SQIVND (reference sequence). Trimming took off 10 bases at V and 0 bases at J, with 12 bases between the two ends. The CDR3 coding sequence is TGTGCCACGCCATACCTCATGAACACTGAAGCTTTCTTT. Amino acids: CATPYLMNTEAFF.

V and J are TRBV19 and TRBJ1-5; unclear D gene. The CDR3 loop spans 14 amino acids. The V end was cut by 7 bases, the J end by 6 bases, with 16 bases between. Per germline, CDR1 LNHDA and CDR2 SQIVND (reference sequence). The CDR3 coding sequence is TGTGCCAGTAAAGTGGTCGGAGGATCTCAGCCCCAGCATTTT. This encodes CASKVVGGSQPQHF.

The CDR3 nucleotides are TGTGCCAGCAGCCAAGTTATCTCCGCCACCGGGGAGCTGTTTTTT. Residues: CASSQVISATGELFF. The chain employs TRBV14 and TRBJ2-2; no definite D call. This CDR3 is 15 amino acids long. V lost 1 base and J 4 bases, leaving 10 bases between the germline ends. Germline assignment: CDR1 SGHDN and CDR2 FVKESK.